This entry lists 30 T cell receptor beta chains sequenced from one sample in a study of T cells in Graves' hyperthyroidism and ophthalmopathy. From RNA transcripts, TCR beta CDR3 regions were amplified. During a first-round RT-PCR of the TCR CDR3, the HTBI primer set was used. TCRdb reprocessed the multiplex PCR reads with MiXCR, giving one entry per CDR3 protein. The sample lists some 300,000 distinct CDR3 sequences, about 14% occurring once. Specimen: blood. These receptors all stem from a woman between 25 and 40 years old with Graves' hyperthyroidism that later progressed to Graves' ophthalmopathy.

This clonotype appeared many times. The V and J genes are TRBV20-1 and TRBJ2-7; 8 bases agree with TRBD2. V lost 0 bases, J lost 1 base, and 8 bases stayed unmatched. Germline V gives CDR1 DFQATT, CDR2 SNEGSKA (reference sequence). This CDR3 comprises 16 residues. The CDR3 sequence is CSARDPIGGVSYEQYF. The CDR3 DNA sequence: TGCAGTGCTAGAGACCCCATCGGGGGGGTTTCCTACGAGCAGTACTTC.

V is TRBV10-3 and J is TRBJ2-1; TRBD1 agrees at 11 bases. CDR1 is ENHRY, CDR2 SYGVKD, per germline. J gave up 5 bases and V 8 bases, and 5 bases lay outside the gene matches. The CDR3 totals 14 residues. The CDR3 is CAILRDRGNNEQFF. As DNA, the CDR3 is TGTGCCATCCTGCGGGACAGGGGGAACAATGAGCAGTTCTTC.

This clonotype has at least ten counts. The V and J genes are TRBV10-3 and TRBJ2-1, with 8 nucleotides matching TRBD2. CDR1 is ENHRY and CDR2 is SYGVKD in the germline V gene. The CDR3 contains 15 residues. The trim removed 4 bases at V and 2 bases at J, leaving 4 bases unmatched. DNA for the CDR3: TGTGCCATCAGTGGCGGTAGCGGGACCTACAATGAGCAGTTCTTC. Residues: CAISGGSGTYNEQFF.

This clonotype was seen repeatedly, ten times or more. V gene TRBV5-1 combines with J gene TRBJ2-7; 7 bases fit TRBD1. J lost 0 bases, V lost 3 bases, and 6 bases had no gene match. Per germline, CDR1 SGHRS and CDR2 YFSETQ. CDR3 length: 15 amino acids. The CDR3 region is CASSYTTGPSYEQYF. Written as DNA, the CDR3 is TGCGCCAGCAGCTACACGACAGGGCCCTCCTACGAGCAGTACTTC. Full variable domain (rest looked up from reference TRBV5-1 and TRBJ2-7): KAGVTQTPRYLIKTRGQQVTLSCSPISGHRSVSWYQQTPGQGLQFLFEYFSETQRNKGNFPGRFSGRQFSNSRSEMNVSTLELGDSALYLCASSYTTGPSYEQYFGPGTRLTVT.

This clonotype was found many times. The chain carries TRBV6-1 and TRBJ1-2; D is ambiguous. Germline CDR1 reads MNHNS; CDR2 reads SASEGT. Trimming took 5 bases from V and 8 from J, leaving 12 bases between them. This CDR3 is built from 12 residues. The CDR3: CASSSHRNGYTF. For the CDR3, the DNA is TGTGCCAGCAGTTCGCATAGGAACGGCTACACCTTC.

The chain couples TRBV19 to TRBJ1-2; D remains unclear. The germline CDR1 and CDR2 sequences are LNHDA and SQIVND (reference sequence). V lost 3 bases and J 4 bases, leaving 9 bases between the germline ends. This CDR3 contains 13 residues. CDR3 sequence: CASSMEGFYGYTF. CDR3 bases: TGTGCCAGTAGTATGGAGGGCTTCTATGGCTACACCTTC.

There are many counts of this clonotype. A read error may produce the germline difference seen at one junction end. V usage is TRBV12-3 or TRBV12-4 and J usage is TRBJ2-3; 7 nucleotides agree with TRBD2. The CDR3 has 16 residues. The CDR3 DNA is TGTGCCAGCAGTTTATGGCCTAGCGGTACCACAGGTACGCAGTATTTT. As protein: CASSLWPSGTTGTQYF.

This clonotype has at least ten counts. The chain carries TRBV5-1 and TRBJ2-5; weak D call: TRBD2 (6 bases). The ends were cut back, 3 bases at V and 4 bases at J, with 16 bases in the middle. Germline V gene data show CDR1 as SGHRS and CDR2 as YFSETQ. There are 15 residues in the CDR3. CDR3 in amino acids: CASSWGLRDRETQYF. The CDR3 DNA reads as TGCGCCAGCAGCTGGGGCTTGCGGGACCGAGAGACCCAGTACTTC.

This chain joins TRBV7-9 and TRBJ2-7; 7 bases line up with TRBD2. Germline loops: CDR1 SEHNR, CDR2 FQNEAQ (reference sequence). The junction had 14 bases not matched to a gene; V was cut back by 5 bases and J by 7 bases. The CDR3 sequence is 15 residues long. CDR3: CASSPASGGVREQYF. In DNA, the CDR3 is TGTGCCAGCAGCCCCGCTAGCGGTGGGGTTAGGGAGCAGTACTTC.

This clonotype appeared many times. This chain connects TRBV7-2 to TRBJ2-3, with D uncertain. CDR3 length equals 14 residues. Germline V gene data show CDR1 as SGHTA and CDR2 as FQGNSA. Between the trimmed V and J ends, which lost 4 bases and 0 bases, there was a span of 8 bases. This CDR3 is CASSSSTSTDTQYF. CDR3 coding DNA: TGTGCCAGCAGCTCCAGTACTAGCACAGATACGCAGTATTTT.

This clonotype has ten or more counts. The gene calls are TRBV28 and TRBJ2-1; 10 bases are shared with TRBD2. This CDR3 has 16 amino acids. V shed 5 bases and J 9 bases; nucleotides not matched to a gene: 13. CDR1 is MDHEN, CDR2 SYDVKM, per germline. In DNA form, the CDR3 reads TGTGCCAGCAGTACCGCTCTAGCGGGAGTTGATGGTGAGCAGTTCTTC. Translated, it gives CASSTALAGVDGEQFF.

This clonotype showed up many times. The chain links TRBV5-1 to TRBJ1-1, with D perhaps TRBD1 (5 bases). V shed 0 bases and J shed 2 bases, with 8 bases lying between them. This CDR3 has 14 amino acids. CDR1 is SGHRS, CDR2 YFSETQ, per germline. The CDR3, as DNA: TGCGCCAGCAGCTTGGGGACACTAAACACTGAAGCTTTCTTT. Its translation: CASSLGTLNTEAFF. Full variable domain (remainder filled in from reference TRBV5-1 and TRBJ1-1): KAGVTQTPRYLIKTRGQQVTLSCSPISGHRSVSWYQQTPGQGLQFLFEYFSETQRNKGNFPGRFSGRQFSNSRSEMNVSTLELGDSALYLCASSLGTLNTEAFFGQGTRLTVV.

This clonotype occurred many times. V and J are TRBV20-1 and TRBJ2-1; 10 bases line up with TRBD2. The germline V gene has CDR1 DFQATT and CDR2 SNEGSKA (reference sequence). After removal of 0 bases from V and 3 bases from J, the junction contained 11 bases not matched to a gene. CDR3 length equals 18 residues. The CDR3 region is CSARDPSQLAGNYNEQFF. In DNA, the CDR3 is TGCAGTGCTAGAGATCCCTCTCAACTAGCGGGAAACTACAATGAGCAGTTCTTC.

This clonotype was detected ten times or more. The chain employs TRBV29-1 and TRBJ2-1, with 10 bases that match TRBD2. Per germline, CDR1 SQVTM and CDR2 ANQGSEA. This CDR3 comprises 15 residues. Unmatched junction bases numbered 10, after V lost 4 bases and J lost 7 bases. CDR3 DNA: TGCAGCGTTGGGGGTGGAGCGGGAGGGCCGAATGAGCAGTTCTTC. Its translation: CSVGGGAGGPNEQFF.

This clonotype occurred many times. The CDR3 DNA sequence: TGTGCCAGCAGTTATTGGGATTCGAACACCGGGGAGCTGTTTTTT. It translates to CASSYWDSNTGELFF. The chain uses TRBV6-2 or TRBV6-3 and TRBJ2-2; D call uncertain. From germline, CDR1 is MNHEY and CDR2 SVGEGT. This CDR3 contains 15 residues. Trimming left V 3 bases short and J 0 bases short, with 8 bases between.

This clonotype was picked up many times. The chain combines TRBV9 with TRBJ2-7; D remains unclear. Germline V gene sequence: CDR1 SGDLS, CDR2 YYNGEE. Deletions cut 2 bases from V and 0 bases from J, with 9 bases between. This CDR3 has 14 residues. The CDR3 loop is CASSVSGGSYEQYF. The CDR3 coding sequence is TGTGCCAGCAGCGTGTCGGGCGGCTCCTACGAGCAGTACTTC.

In this sample, this clonotype turned up many times. V gene TRBV9 combines with J gene TRBJ2-3; 10 nucleotides agree with TRBD2. The germline V gene encodes CDR1 SGDLS and CDR2 YYNGEE. CDR3 length: 16 amino acids. V dropped 4 bases and J dropped 2; count of bases not matched to a gene: 7. The CDR3 loop is CASSLGLAATTDTQYF. Written as DNA, the CDR3 is TGTGCCAGCAGCCTCGGACTAGCGGCGACCACAGATACGCAGTATTTT.

This clonotype came up a few times. The V gene is TRBV24-1, the J gene TRBJ2-4; 7 bases are a match to TRBD2. Trimming cost V 12 bases and J 6 bases; bases outside gene matches: 28. Germline CDR1 and CDR2: KGHDR and SFDVKD. This CDR3 is built from 19 residues. CDR3 coding DNA: TGTGCCGCCCGGGACGTACTAGCGTCAGCCCTTGGAATGGGAAACATTCAGTACTTC. Translated, it gives CAARDVLASALGMGNIQYF.

This clonotype was counted between two and nine times. The rearrangement links TRBV15 to TRBJ1-2, with TRBD1 matching over 7 bases. Trimming cost V 1 base and J 8 bases; bases outside gene matches: 7. The length of the CDR3 is 14 residues. Germline assignment: CDR1 LNHNV and CDR2 YYDKDF (reference sequence). CDR3 sequence reads: CATSRGQGGSGYTF. CDR3 nucleotide sequence: TGTGCCACCAGCAGAGGACAGGGCGGATCAGGCTACACCTTC.

This clonotype was observed many times. The chain links TRBV6-5 to TRBJ2-7; weak D call: TRBD2 (6 bases). Trimming pared 0 bases from V and 3 bases from J, leaving 12 bases between. Germline lookup yields CDR1 MNHEY and CDR2 SVGAGI. The CDR3 consists of 15 residues. This chain's CDR3 is CASSYSDGRGYEQYF. The CDR3 nucleotides read TGTGCCAGCAGTTACTCGGATGGGCGGGGCTACGAGCAGTACTTC.

Many counts were recorded for this clonotype. The chain has TRBV20-1 and TRBJ2-7, with 9 bases fitting TRBD1. Germline V gene data show CDR1 as DFQATT and CDR2 as SNEGSKA (reference sequence). This CDR3 has 19 amino acids. Trimming cost V 5 bases and J 7 bases; bases outside gene matches: 27. CDR3 in amino acids: CSAAEATPRRGQGSGEQYF. The CDR3 DNA reads TGCAGTGCTGCGGAAGCTACTCCACGTAGGGGACAGGGATCGGGGGAGCAGTACTTC.

The chain has TRBV28 and TRBJ1-1, with a tentative D call TRBD1 (5 bases). This CDR3 has 13 residues. Between the trimmed V and J ends, which lost 10 bases and 10 bases, there was a span of 22 bases. Per germline, CDR1 MDHEN and CDR2 SYDVKM. This CDR3 reads CATTQPPTDRAFF. The CDR3 DNA reads as TGTGCCACCACGCAGCCCCCGACAGACAGAGCTTTCTTT.

This clonotype has more than one count but fewer than ten. The chain joins TRBV20-1 to TRBJ2-1; tentative D call: TRBD2 (5 bases). In germline, CDR1 is DFQATT, CDR2 SNEGSKA (reference sequence). V lost 3 bases to trimming and J lost 8 bases, with 14 bases between them. The CDR3 spans 13 residues. The CDR3 DNA reads as TGCAGTGCTAGGAGCGGAGTTTACGATGAGCAGTTCTTC. It codes for CSARSGVYDEQFF.

This clonotype was counted between two and nine times. The CDR3, as DNA: TGCGCCAGCAGCCAAGTCTGGACAGGGCGACCCCTCCACTTT. It translates to CASSQVWTGRPLHF. The chain links TRBV4-1 to TRBJ1-6; 8 bases fit TRBD1. V lost 1 base to trimming and J lost 12 bases; unmatched junction nucleotides: 5. Germline assignment: CDR1 MGHRA and CDR2 YSYEKL. The CDR3 covers 14 residues.

This clonotype was seen at least ten times. The rearrangement uses TRBV2 and TRBJ2-5, with 9 bases fitting TRBD1. Trimming removed 7 bases from V and 4 bases from J; junction bases left unmatched: 7. The germline V gene encodes CDR1 SNHLY and CDR2 FYNNEI. CDR3 length: 14 amino acids. CDR3 DNA sequence: TGTGCCAGCAAGCCGGGACAGGGCGCAGAGACCCAGTACTTC. It is translated as CASKPGQGAETQYF.

This clonotype was found many times. The gene calls are TRBV29-1 and TRBJ2-3; D perhaps matches TRBD1 (6 bases). This CDR3 has 15 residues. The germline V gene encodes CDR1 SQVTM and CDR2 ANQGSEA. V was clipped by 3 bases and J by 1 base, with 14 bases between them. CDR3 coding DNA: TGCAGCGTTGAGGGGGCAGGCGGCGGCACAGATACGCAGTATTTT. This encodes CSVEGAGGGTDTQYF.

This clonotype was counted only a few times. The CDR3 DNA follows: TGTGCCAGCAGCGACCGGGACGGCTACGAGCAGTACTTC. It specifies CASSDRDGYEQYF. This rearrangement joins TRBV9 to TRBJ2-7; D is perhaps TRBD1 or TRBD2 (5 bases each). The CDR3 has 13 residues. Germline V gene lookup returns CDR1 SGDLS and CDR2 YYNGEE. V was trimmed by 3 bases and J by 3 bases, leaving 10 bases between them.

This clonotype turned up a few times. This rearrangement joins TRBV27 to TRBJ1-5, with D possibly matching TRBD1 (6 bases). Germline assignment: CDR1 MNHEY and CDR2 SMNVEV (reference sequence). V shed 5 bases and J shed 1 base, with 12 bases lying between them. CDR3 length equals 15 residues. The CDR3 region is CASSPTGRSNQPQHF. The CDR3, as DNA: TGTGCCAGCAGTCCCACAGGGCGGAGCAATCAGCCCCAGCATTTT.

This clonotype was found many times. This rearrangement joins TRBV29-1 to TRBJ2-3; possibly TRBD2 for D (5 bases). The V gene lost 6 bases and the J gene lost 3 bases, with 16 bases spanning the gap. CDR1 is SQVTM and CDR2 is ANQGSEA in the germline V gene. The CDR3 totals 14 residues. The CDR3 is CSVEDLRETDTQYF. DNA for the CDR3: TGCAGCGTAGAGGACCTGAGGGAAACAGATACGCAGTATTTT.

The V gene is TRBV5-1, the J gene TRBJ2-2, with D hard to call. With 2 bases removed from V and 1 base from J, the gap between germline ends came to 9 bases. From germline, CDR1 is SGHRS and CDR2 YFSETQ. There are 15 residues in the CDR3. The CDR3 coding sequence is TGCGCCAGCAGCTTAGTCCAGAAGAACACCGGGGAGCTGTTTTTT. Its translation: CASSLVQKNTGELFF.